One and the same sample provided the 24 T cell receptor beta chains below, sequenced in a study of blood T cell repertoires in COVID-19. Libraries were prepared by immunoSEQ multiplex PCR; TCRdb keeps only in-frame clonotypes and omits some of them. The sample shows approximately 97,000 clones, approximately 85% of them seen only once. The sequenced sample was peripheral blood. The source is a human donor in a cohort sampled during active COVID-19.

In DNA, the CDR3 is TGCAGCGTTGAGGGAGGCCTAGCGGGGGGGGTCAGCTATGAGCAGTTCTTC. Translation: CSVEGGLAGGVSYEQFF. The genes are TRBV29-1 and TRBJ2-1; 12 nucleotides align to TRBD2. Germline lookup yields CDR1 SQVTM and CDR2 ANQGSEA. This CDR3 region has 17 residues. The trim removed 3 bases at V and 8 bases at J, leaving 14 bases unmatched.

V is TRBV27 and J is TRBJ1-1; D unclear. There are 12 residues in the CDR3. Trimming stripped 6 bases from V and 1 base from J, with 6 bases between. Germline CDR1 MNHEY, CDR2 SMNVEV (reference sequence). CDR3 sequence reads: CASRLANTEAFF. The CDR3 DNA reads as TGTGCCAGCAGATTGGCGAACACTGAAGCTTTCTTT.

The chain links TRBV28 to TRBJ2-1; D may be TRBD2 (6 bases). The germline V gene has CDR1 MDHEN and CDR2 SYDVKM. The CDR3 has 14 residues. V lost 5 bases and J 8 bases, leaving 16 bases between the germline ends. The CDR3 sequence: CASSPWTNLDEQFF. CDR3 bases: TGTGCCAGCAGTCCCTGGACTAATTTAGATGAGCAGTTCTTC. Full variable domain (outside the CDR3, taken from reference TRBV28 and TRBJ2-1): DVKVTQSSRYLVKRTGEKVFLECVQDMDHENMFWYRQDPGLGLRLIYFSYDVKMKEKGDIPEGYSVSREKKERFSLILESASTNQTSMYLCASSPWTNLDEQFFGPGTRLTVL.

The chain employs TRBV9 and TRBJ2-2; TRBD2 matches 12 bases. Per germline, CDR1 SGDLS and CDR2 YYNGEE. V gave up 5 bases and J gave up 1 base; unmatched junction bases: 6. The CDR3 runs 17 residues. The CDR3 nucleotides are TGTGCCAGCAGGACTAGCGGGAGAACTGAGAACACCGGGGAGCTGTTTTTT. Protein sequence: CASRTSGRTENTGELFF. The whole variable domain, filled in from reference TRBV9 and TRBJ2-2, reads DSGVTQTPKHLITATGQRVTLRCSPRSGDLSVYWYQQSLDQGLQFLIQYYNGEERAKGNILERFSAQQFPDLHSELNLSSLELGDSALYFCASRTSGRTENTGELFFGEGSRLTVL.

The CDR3 coding sequence is TGTGCCAGCAGCTTAGCCCCTGAAAACATTCAGTACTTC. This codes for CASSLAPENIQYF. This chain uses TRBV11-2 with TRBJ2-4, with unresolved D. V lost 1 base to trimming and J lost 5 bases, with 6 bases between them. Germline V gene data show CDR1 as SGHAT and CDR2 as FQNNGV. The CDR3 consists of 13 residues.

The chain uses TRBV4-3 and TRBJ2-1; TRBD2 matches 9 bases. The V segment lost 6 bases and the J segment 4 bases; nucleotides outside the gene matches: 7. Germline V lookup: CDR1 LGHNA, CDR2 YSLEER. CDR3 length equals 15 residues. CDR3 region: CASSLIAGVYNEQFF. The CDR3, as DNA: TGCGCCAGCAGTCTGATAGCGGGAGTATACAATGAGCAGTTCTTC.

CDR3 sequence reads: CASSRGPGGSTEAFF. The DNA for the CDR3 is TGTGCCAGCAGCCGCGGCCCGGGTGGAAGCACTGAAGCTTTCTTT. The chain carries TRBV9 and TRBJ1-1; D unresolved. CDR1 SGDLS and CDR2 YYNGEE come from the germline V gene. The V gene lost 4 bases and the J gene lost 4 bases, with 17 bases spanning the gap. CDR3 length equals 15 residues.

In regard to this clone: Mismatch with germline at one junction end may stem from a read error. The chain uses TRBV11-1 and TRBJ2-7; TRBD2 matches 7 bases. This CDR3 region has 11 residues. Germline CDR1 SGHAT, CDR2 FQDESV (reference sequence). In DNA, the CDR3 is TGTGCCAGCAGCCCAGGGACTACCCCCTTTTTC. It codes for CASSPGTTPFF.

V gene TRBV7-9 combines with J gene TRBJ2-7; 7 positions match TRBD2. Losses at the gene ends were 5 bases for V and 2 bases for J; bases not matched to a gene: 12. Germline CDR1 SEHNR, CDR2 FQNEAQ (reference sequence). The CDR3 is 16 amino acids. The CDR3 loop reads CASSTRLQGLTYEQYF. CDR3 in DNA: TGTGCCAGCAGCACACGCTTGCAGGGACTAACCTACGAGCAGTACTTC.

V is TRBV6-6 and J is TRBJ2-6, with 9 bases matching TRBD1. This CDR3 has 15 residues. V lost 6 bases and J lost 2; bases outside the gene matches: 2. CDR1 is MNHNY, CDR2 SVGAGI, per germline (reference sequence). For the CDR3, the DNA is TGTGCCAGCAGCCGGGACAGGGCTGGGGCCAACGTCCTGACTTTC. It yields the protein CASSRDRAGANVLTF.

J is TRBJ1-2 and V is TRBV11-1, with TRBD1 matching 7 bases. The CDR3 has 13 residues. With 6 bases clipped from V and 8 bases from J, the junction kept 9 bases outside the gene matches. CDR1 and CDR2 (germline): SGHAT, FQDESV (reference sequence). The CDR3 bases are TGTGCCAGCAGTACGTTCCAGGGGGGAGGCTACACCTTC. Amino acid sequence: CASSTFQGGGYTF.

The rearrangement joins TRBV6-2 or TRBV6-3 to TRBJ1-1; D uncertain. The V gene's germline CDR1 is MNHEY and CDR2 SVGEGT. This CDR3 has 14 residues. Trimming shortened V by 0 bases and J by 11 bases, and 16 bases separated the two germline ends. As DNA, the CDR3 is TGTGCCAGCAGTTACTCGAGGCGGGGATCTACGGCTTTCTTT. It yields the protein CASSYSRRGSTAFF.

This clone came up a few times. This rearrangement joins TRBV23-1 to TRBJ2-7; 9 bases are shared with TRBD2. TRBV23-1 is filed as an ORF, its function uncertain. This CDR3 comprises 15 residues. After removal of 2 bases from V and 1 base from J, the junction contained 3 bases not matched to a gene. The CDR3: CASSQGLAPSYEQYF. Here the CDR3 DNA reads TGCGCCAGCAGTCAAGGACTAGCGCCGTCCTACGAGCAGTACTTC.

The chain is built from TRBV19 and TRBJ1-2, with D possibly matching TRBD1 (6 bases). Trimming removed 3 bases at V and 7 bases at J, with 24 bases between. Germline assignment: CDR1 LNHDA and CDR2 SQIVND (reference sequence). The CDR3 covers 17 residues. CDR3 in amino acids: CASSIMRQGKRISGYTF. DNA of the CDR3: TGTGCCAGTAGTATCATGCGGCAGGGGAAGAGGATAAGTGGCTACACCTTC. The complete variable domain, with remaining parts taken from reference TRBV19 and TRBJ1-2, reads DGGITQSPKYLFRKEGQNVTLSCEQNLNHDAMYWYRQDPGQGLRLIYYSQIVNDFQKGDIAEGYSVSREKKESFPLTVTSAQKNPTAFYLCASSIMRQGKRISGYTFGSGTRLTVV.

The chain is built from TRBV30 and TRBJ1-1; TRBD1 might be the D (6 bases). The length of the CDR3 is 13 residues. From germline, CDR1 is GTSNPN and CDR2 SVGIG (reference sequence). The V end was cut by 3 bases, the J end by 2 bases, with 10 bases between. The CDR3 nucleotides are TGTGCCTGGAGGGGCGGGGGCAACACTGAAGCTTTCTTT. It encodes CAWRGGGNTEAFF. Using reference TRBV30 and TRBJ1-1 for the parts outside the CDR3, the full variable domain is SQTIHQWPATLVQPVGSPLSLECTVEGTSNPNLYWYRQAAGRGLQLLFYSVGIGQISSEVPQNLSASRPQDRQFILSSKKLLLSDSGFYLCAWRGGGNTEAFFGQGTRLTVV.

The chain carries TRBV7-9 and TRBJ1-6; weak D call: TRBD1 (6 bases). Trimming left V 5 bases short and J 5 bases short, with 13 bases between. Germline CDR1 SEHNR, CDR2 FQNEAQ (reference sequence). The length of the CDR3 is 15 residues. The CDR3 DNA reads TGTGCCAGCAGCCCGATGACAGGAGATAATTCACCCCTCCACTTT. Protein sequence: CASSPMTGDNSPLHF.

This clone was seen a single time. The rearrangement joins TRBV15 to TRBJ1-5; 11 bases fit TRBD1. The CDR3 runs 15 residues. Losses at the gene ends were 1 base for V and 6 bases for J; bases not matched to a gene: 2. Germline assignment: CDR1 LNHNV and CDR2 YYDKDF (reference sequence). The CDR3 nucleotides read TGTGCCACCAGCAGAGGGGGACAGGGGGGTCAGCCCCAGCATTTT. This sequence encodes CATSRGGQGGQPQHF. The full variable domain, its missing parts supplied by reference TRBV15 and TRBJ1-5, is DAMVIQNPRYQVTQFGKPVTLSCSQTLNHNVMYWYQQKSSQAPKLLFHYYDKDFNNEADTPDNFQSRRPNTSFCFLDIRSPGLGDTAMYLCATSRGGQGGQPQHFGDGTRLSIL.

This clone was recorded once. CDR3 residues: CASRGSWGAGELFF. The CDR3 nucleotides read TGTGCCAGCAGGGGTTCATGGGGGGCCGGGGAGCTGTTTTTT. The chain uses TRBV6-5 and TRBJ2-2; possible D gene TRBD2, 6 bases. The CDR3 runs 14 residues. Trimming pared 6 bases from V and 6 bases from J, leaving 14 bases between. Looked up from germline, CDR1 is MNHEY and CDR2 is SVGAGI.

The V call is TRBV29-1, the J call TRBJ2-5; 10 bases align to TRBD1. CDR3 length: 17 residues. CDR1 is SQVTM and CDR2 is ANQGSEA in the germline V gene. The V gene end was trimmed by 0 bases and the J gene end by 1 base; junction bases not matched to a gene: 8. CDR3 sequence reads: CSVEDPLGQGFQETQYF. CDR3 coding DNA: TGCAGCGTTGAAGATCCCCTGGGACAGGGGTTCCAAGAGACCCAGTACTTC. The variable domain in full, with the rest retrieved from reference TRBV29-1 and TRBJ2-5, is SAVISQKPSRDICQRGTSLTIQCQVDSQVTMMFWYRQQPGQSLTLIATANQGSEATYESGFVIDKFPISRPNLTFSTLTVSNMSPEDSSIYLCSVEDPLGQGFQETQYFGPGTRLLVL.

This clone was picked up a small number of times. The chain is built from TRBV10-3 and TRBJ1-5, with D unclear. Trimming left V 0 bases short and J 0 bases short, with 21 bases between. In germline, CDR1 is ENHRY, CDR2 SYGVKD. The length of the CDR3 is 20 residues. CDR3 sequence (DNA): TGTGCCATCAGTGAGTCTAATTCGGAGGTCAGGTTCGATAGCAATCAGCCCCAGCATTTT. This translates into CAISESNSEVRFDSNQPQHF.

CDR3 region: CASSFPTGQGTEAFF. CDR3 nucleotides: TGCGCCAGCAGCTTTCCCACCGGACAGGGGACTGAAGCTTTCTTT. The chain has TRBV5-1 and TRBJ1-1, with TRBD1 matching 9 bases. Germline trimming cut 2 bases from V and 5 bases from J; bases unmatched to any gene: 7. Germline-derived CDR1 and CDR2 are SGHRS and YFSETQ. CDR3 length: 15 residues.

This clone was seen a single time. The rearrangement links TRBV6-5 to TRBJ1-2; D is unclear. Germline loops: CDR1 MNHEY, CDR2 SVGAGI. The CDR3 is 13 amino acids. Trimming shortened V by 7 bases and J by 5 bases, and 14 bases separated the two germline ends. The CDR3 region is CASTKKGGYGYTF. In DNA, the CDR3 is TGTGCCAGCACCAAGAAGGGAGGTTATGGCTACACCTTC.

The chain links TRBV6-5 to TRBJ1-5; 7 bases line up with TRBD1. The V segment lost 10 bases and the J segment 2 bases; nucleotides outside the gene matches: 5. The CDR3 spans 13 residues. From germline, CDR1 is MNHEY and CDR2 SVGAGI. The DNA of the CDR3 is TGTGCCACTCACAGGGGCGGCAATCAGCCCCAGCATTTT. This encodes CATHRGGNQPQHF.

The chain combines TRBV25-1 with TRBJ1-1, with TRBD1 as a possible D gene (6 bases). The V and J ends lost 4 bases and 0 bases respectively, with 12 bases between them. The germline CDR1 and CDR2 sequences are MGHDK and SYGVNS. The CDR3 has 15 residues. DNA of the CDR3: TGTGCCAGCAGTGGATTAGGGGACATGAACACTGAAGCTTTCTTT. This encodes CASSGLGDMNTEAFF.